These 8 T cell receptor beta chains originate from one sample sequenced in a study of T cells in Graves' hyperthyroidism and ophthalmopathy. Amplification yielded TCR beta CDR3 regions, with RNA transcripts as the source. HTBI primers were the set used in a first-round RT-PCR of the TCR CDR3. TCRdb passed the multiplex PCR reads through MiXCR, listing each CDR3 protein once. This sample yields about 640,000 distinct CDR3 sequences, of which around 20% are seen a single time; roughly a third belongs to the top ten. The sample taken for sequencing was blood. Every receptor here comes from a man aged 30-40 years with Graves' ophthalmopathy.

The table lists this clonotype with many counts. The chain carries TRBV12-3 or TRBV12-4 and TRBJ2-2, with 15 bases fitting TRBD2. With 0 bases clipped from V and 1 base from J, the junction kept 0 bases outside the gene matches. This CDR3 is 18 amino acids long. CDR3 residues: CASSLAGLAGGNTGELFF. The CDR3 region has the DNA TGTGCCAGCAGTTTAGCGGGACTAGCGGGAGGGAACACCGGGGAGCTGTTTTTT.

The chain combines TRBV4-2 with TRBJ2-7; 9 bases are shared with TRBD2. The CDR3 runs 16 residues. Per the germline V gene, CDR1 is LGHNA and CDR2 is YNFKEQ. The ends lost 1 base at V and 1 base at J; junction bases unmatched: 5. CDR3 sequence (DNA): TGTGCCAGCAGCCAAGGAAGCCTAGCGGGGTCCTACGAGCAGTACTTC. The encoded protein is CASSQGSLAGSYEQYF.

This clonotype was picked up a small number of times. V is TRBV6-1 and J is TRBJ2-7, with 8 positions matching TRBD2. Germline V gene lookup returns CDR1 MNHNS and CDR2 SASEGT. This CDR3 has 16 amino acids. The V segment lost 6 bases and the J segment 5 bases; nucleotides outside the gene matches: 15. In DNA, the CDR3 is TGTGCCAGCAGCCCGGGGGGGGGAGGGCCTCATCACGAGCAGTACTTC. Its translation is CASSPGGGGPHHEQYF.

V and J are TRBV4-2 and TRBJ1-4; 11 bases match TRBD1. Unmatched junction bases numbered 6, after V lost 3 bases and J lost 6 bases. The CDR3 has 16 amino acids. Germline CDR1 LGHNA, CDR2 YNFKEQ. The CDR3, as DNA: TGTGCCAGCAGCCAGGGGGGACAGGGGGAACATGAAAAACTGTTTTTT. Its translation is CASSQGGQGEHEKLFF.

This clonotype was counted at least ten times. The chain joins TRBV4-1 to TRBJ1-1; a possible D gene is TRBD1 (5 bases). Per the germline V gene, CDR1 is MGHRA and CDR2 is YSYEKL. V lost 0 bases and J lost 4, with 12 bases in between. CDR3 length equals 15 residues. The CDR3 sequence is CASSQEVGAGTEAFF. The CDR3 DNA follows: TGCGCCAGCAGCCAAGAAGTAGGGGCGGGCACTGAAGCTTTCTTT.

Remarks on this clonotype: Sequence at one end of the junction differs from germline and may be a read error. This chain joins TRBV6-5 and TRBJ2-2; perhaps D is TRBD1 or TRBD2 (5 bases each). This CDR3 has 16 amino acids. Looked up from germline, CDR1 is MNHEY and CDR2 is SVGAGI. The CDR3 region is CASSSRGPLNTGELSF. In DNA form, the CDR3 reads TGTGCCAGCAGTTCGAGGGGACCGCTGAACACCGGGGAGCTGTCTTTT.

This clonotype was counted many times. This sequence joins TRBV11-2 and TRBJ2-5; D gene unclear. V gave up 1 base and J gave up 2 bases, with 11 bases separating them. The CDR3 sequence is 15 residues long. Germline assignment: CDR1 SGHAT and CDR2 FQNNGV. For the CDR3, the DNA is TGTGCCAGCAGCTTAGTAATCGGCTCACAAGAGACCCAGTACTTC. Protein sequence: CASSLVIGSQETQYF.

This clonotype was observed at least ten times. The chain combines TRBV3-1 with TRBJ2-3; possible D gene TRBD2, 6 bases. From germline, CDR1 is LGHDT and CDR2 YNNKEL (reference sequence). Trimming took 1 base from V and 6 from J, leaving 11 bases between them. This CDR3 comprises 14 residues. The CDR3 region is CASSQALGRDTQYF. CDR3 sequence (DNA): TGTGCCAGCAGCCAAGCTCTGGGGAGGGATACGCAGTATTTT.